This TCR beta chain was identified in a study of T cells in Graves' hyperthyroidism and ophthalmopathy. The J segment lost 1 base and the V segment lost 2 bases, leaving 10 bases of the junction unmatched. Germline values: CDR1 SGHTA, CDR2 FQGNSA. The CDR3 covers 17 residues. Hyperthyroidism of Graves' type that showed no ophthalmopathy progression within 18 months was stable. Amplification of TCR beta CDR3 regions used RNA as the template. HTBI primers were employed in a first-round RT-PCR of the TCR CDR3. TCRdb re-derived calls from the multiplex PCR reads in MiXCR, one entry per CDR3 protein. The sample carries 470,000 or so distinct CDR3 sequences, under 25% recorded once.

The receptor comes from a man between 18 and 29 years old with Graves' hyperthyroidism. This chain links TRBV7-2 with TRBJ2-7; the match to TRBD1 covers 8 bases. Sequenced: blood. The DNA for the CDR3 is TGTGCCAGCAGCTTAACGGGGCCGAGGACAGGGTCCTACGAGCAGTACTTC. Its protein is CASSLTGPRTGSYEQYF.